This is a list of T cell receptor beta chains from one sample in a study of CD8 T cells in Susac syndrome. One entry per CDR3 protein, called by TCRdb with MiXCR from the immunoSEQ multiplex PCR reads. The table lists about 250,000 distinct CDR3 sequences, around 93% of them singletons. The sequenced sample was CD4+ T cells from PBMCs. Receptors were obtained from a human donor with multiple sclerosis. Both conserved end residues are part of each CDR3. The D gene is left open where the match is weak.

TRBV9	TRBJ2-1	TRBD1	17	TGTGCCAGCAGCGTAAGGGACAGACCCAGCTCCTACAATGAGCAGTTCTTC	CASSVRDRPSSYNEQFF
TRBV19	TRBJ2-5	-	13	TGTGCCAGTAGCCCCCAGGGAAAAGAGACCCAGTACTTC	CASSPQGKETQYF
TRBV5-1	TRBJ1-1	TRBD1	16	TGCGCCAGCAGCACGATGACAGGGGGGACGGGCACTGAAGCTTTCTTT	CASSTMTGGTGTEAFF
TRBV30	TRBJ1-2	-	11	TGTGCCTGGAGTGGATACTATGGCTACACCTTC	CAWSGYYGYTF
TRBV24-1	TRBJ1-2	-	14	TGTGCCACCAGTGATTGGACTGGGAACTATGGCTACACCTTC	CATSDWTGNYGYTF
TRBV2	TRBJ2-5	-	15	TGTGCCAGCAGTGCTGGATCGGGGGCACAAGAGACCCAGTACTTC	CASSAGSGAQETQYF
TRBV20-1	TRBJ1-5	-	15	TGCAGTGCTAGAGACGGGGGGGCGGTCAATCAGCCCCAGCATTTT	CSARDGGAVNQPQHF
TRBV5-1	TRBJ2-5	-	16	TGCGCCAGCAGCTTGGGACCTATTGGCCCCCAAGAGACCCAGTACTTC	CASSLGPIGPQETQYF
TRBV2	TRBJ2-1	TRBD2	18	TGTGCCAGCACTGGTAGGATAGCGGGAGGCCGACGGGGGGGGGAGCAGTTCTTC	CASTGRIAGGRRGGEQFF
TRBV2	TRBJ1-1	-	12	TGTGCCAGCAAGGACAGTAACACTGAAGCTTTCTTT	CASKDSNTEAFF
TRBV6-1	TRBJ2-6	-	17	TGTGCCAGTATAGTTCGAGGACAGAGAGCTGGGGCCAACGTCCTGACTTTC	CASIVRGQRAGANVLTF